This TCR beta chain was found in a study of early stage breast cancer tumors. Study-wide findings and caveats: Unsorted bulk genomic DNA sequencing lacked pairing and functional marker data.

Comment on this clone: What it binds is not known.

CDR1 SQVTM and CDR2 ANQGSEA come from the germline V gene. The CDR3 totals 15 residues. The ends lost 4 bases at V and 3 bases at J; junction bases unmatched: 4. TCRdb's table, derived via immunoSEQ multiplex PCR, lists solely in-frame clones and lacks some. The data contain 45,000 to 50,000 clones, 83% of them singletons. Sequencing used blood. The chain carries TRBV29-1 and TRBJ2-1; TRBD2 agrees at 12 bases. The sequence was collected from a person in their fifties with breast cancer. The CDR3 nucleotides are TGCAGCGTTGGACTAGCGGGGGCCCTCTACAATGAGCAGTTCTTC. As protein: CSVGLAGALYNEQFF.